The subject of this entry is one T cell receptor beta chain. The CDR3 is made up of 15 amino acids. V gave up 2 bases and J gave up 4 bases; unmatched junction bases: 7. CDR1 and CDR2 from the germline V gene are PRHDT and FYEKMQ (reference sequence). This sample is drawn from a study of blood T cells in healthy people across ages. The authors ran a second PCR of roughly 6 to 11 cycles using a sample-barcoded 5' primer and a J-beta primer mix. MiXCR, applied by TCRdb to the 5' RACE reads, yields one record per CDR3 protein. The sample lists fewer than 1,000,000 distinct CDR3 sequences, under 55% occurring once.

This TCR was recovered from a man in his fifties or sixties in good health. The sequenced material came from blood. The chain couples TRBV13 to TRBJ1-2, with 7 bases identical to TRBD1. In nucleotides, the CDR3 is TGTGCCAGCAGCTTACAAGGGACAGACTTCTATGGCTACACCTTC. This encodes CASSLQGTDFYGYTF.